The rows below give T cell receptor beta chains drawn from one sample of a study of cytomegalovirus exposure and HLA in healthy donors. TCRdb's copy holds only in-frame clones and misses some; the assay was immunoSEQ multiplex PCR. The data contain around 140,000 clones, 75% to 85% of them seen just once; the ten biggest clones take up about 1.5%. Source material: PBMCs. The receptor source for this set is a middle-aged woman in good health and CMV-seronegative. The CDR3 runs from the conserved cysteine through the conserved F or W. A D gene is named only where the DNA matches it firmly. Expanded clones get a size class; other rows say once, few or many, or leave the size out.

j_call,v_call,d_call,clone_size,cdr3_length,cdr3_aa,cdr3_nt
TRBJ1-6,TRBV18,NA,NA,14,CASSRGKKSSPLHF,TGTGCCAGCTCACGAGGGAAAAAAAGTTCACCCCTCCACTTT
TRBJ1-2,TRBV4-1,NA,NA,13,CASSQGTVYGYTF,TGCGCCAGCAGCCAAGGGACAGTCTATGGCTACACCTTC
TRBJ1-3,TRBV9,NA,once,15,CASSGAGAAGNTIYF,TGTGCCAGCAGCGGGGCAGGGGCGGCGGGAAACACCATATATTTT
TRBJ1-4,TRBV5-1,TRBD1,NA,15,CASSFSGTGYEKLFF,TGCGCCAGCAGCTTCTCCGGGACAGGGTACGAAAAACTGTTTTTT
TRBJ1-1,TRBV6-1,NA,once,13,CASSLQLNTEAFF,TGTGCCAGCAGCCTACAGCTGAACACTGAAGCTTTCTTT
TRBJ2-2,TRBV4-2,NA,NA,15,CASSQVELWTGELFF,TGTGCCAGCAGCCAAGTCGAGCTATGGACCGGGGAGCTGTTTTTT
TRBJ2-1,TRBV19,NA,NA,17,CASSIMLRELSYNEQFF,TGTGCCAGTAGTATTATGTTGAGGGAACTTTCCTACAATGAGCAGTTCTTC
TRBJ2-2,TRBV18,NA,NA,17,CASKTRGGGANTGELFF,TGTGCCAGCAAAACCAGAGGAGGGGGGGCGAACACCGGGGAGCTGTTTTTT
TRBJ1-4,TRBV6-5,NA,few,16,CASSSSSLFYRVELFF,TGTGCCAGCAGTTCATCCTCACTTTTTTACAGGGTTGAACTGTTTTTT
TRBJ2-5,TRBV6-5,TRBD1,NA,15,CASSHTGTGGETQYF,TGTGCCAGCAGTCATACCGGGACAGGGGGCGAGACCCAGTACTTC
TRBJ1-3,TRBV19,NA,NA,16,CASRTAGAGTGNTIYF,TGTGCCAGTAGAACGGCAGGGGCTGGAACTGGAAACACCATATATTTT
TRBJ1-4,TRBV7-2,NA,NA,15,CASSLKAGVIEKLFF,TGTGCCAGCAGCTTAAAGGCAGGGGTTATTGAAAAACTGTTTTTT
TRBJ1-2,TRBV28,NA,NA,12,CASSLTGYGYTF,TGTGCCAGCAGTTTAACAGGGTATGGCTACACCTTC
TRBJ1-2,TRBV9,NA,NA,13,CASSPTSNYGYTF,TGTGCCAGCAGCCCGACTTCTAACTATGGCTACACCTTC
TRBJ1-1,TRBV7-8,NA,NA,15,CASSPTGGQITEAFF,TGTGCCAGCAGCCCGACGGGGGGGCAAATCACTGAAGCTTTCTTT
TRBJ1-4,TRBV7-9,NA,NA,15,CASSLGVQGMEKLFF,TGTGCCAGCAGCTTAGGGGTACAGGGAATGGAAAAACTGTTTTTT
TRBJ1-3,TRBV28,NA,NA,16,CASSLWGQSSGNTIYF,TGTGCCAGCAGTTTATGGGGGCAGAGCTCTGGAAACACCATATATTTT
TRBJ2-1,TRBV2,TRBD1,NA,14,CASSRQGSYNEQFF,TGTGCCAGCAGTCGACAGGGCTCCTACAATGAGCAGTTCTTC
TRBJ2-7,TRBV29-1,NA,NA,11,CSVVFNYEQYF,TGCAGCGTTGTCTTTAACTACGAGCAGTACTTC
TRBJ2-7,TRBV9,TRBD2,NA,12,CASSAGGYEQYF,TGTGCCAGTAGCGCGGGGGGCTACGAGCAGTACTTC
TRBJ1-1,TRBV28,NA,NA,12,CASTLGGSGAFF,TGTGCCAGCACCTTGGGGGGATCGGGAGCTTTCTTT
TRBJ2-1,TRBV6-5,NA,NA,15,CAVRDSGGGYNEQFF,TGTGCCGTCCGGGACTCAGGGGGAGGCTACAATGAGCAGTTCTTC
TRBJ2-2,TRBV9,TRBD1,few,14,CASSTGGLTGELFF,TGTGCCAGCTCGACAGGGGGCCTAACCGGGGAGCTGTTTTTT
TRBJ2-3,TRBV7-3,NA,NA,16,CASSLGRGGATDTQYF,TGTGCCAGCAGCTTAGGGAGGGGGGGCGCCACAGATACGCAGTATTTT